This T cell receptor beta chain was recorded in a study of blood T cell repertoires in COVID-19. Looking at the study overall: Collection of acute and convalescent COVID-19 samples took place in the United States, Italy and Spain. T cells, B-cell-depleted T cells, or PBMCs supplied cDNA or gDNA.

Authors' analysis steps: The authors estimated nucleated cell counts from reference gene primer amplification. Profiling relied on immunoSEQ multiplex PCR, and the TCRdb table lists in-frame clones only, not all of them. V and J calls and clone size are as listed in that table; D and trimming were resolved from the DNA. Of around 130,000 clones listed, roughly four fifths are singletons. The V gene lost 3 bases and the J gene lost 2 bases, with 14 bases spanning the gap. Germline CDR1 and CDR2: MNHNS and SASEGT. The CDR3 consists of 15 residues. Material for sequencing was peripheral blood. This rearrangement joins TRBV6-1 to TRBJ2-7, with a tentative D call TRBD1 (6 bases). The receptor's source is a human donor in a cohort sampled during active COVID-19. The CDR3: CASSDLVQGPYEQYF. For the CDR3, the DNA is TGTGCCAGCAGTGACCTGGTTCAGGGGCCCTACGAGCAGTACTTC.